The clone carrying this T cell receptor (beta chain) was seen more than once but under ten times. Its specificity is not known. Trimming pared 2 bases from V and 13 bases from J, leaving 18 bases between. Looked up from germline, CDR1 is LNHDA and CDR2 is SQIVND (reference sequence). The CDR3 runs to 14 residues. The entry originates in a study of T cell repertoires in cytomegalovirus infection. TCRdb analysed the reads with MiXCR anew, one entry per CDR3 protein. The sample consists of 250,000 to 300,000 distinct CDR3 sequences, around 20% of them appearing once. The rearrangement links TRBV19 to TRBJ2-1; possibly TRBD1 for D (7 bases). The material sequenced was cultured PBMCs, taken from culture after CMV antigen stimulation. This receptor was taken from a human donor in good health (CMV status not recorded). Some clones in this sample may be carry-over from other donors' samples. The CDR3, as DNA: TGTGCCAGTAGTATACTCCAGGGGGGAACTAGTCAGTTCTTC. The encoded protein is CASSILQGGTSQFF.